This record looks at one T cell receptor beta chain sequence and its context. Its specificity is not known. Sorting of CD4+ naive, central memory, regulatory and stem cell-like memory cells was performed via CD45RO/CCR7/CD25/CD127/CD95/CD27. The data stem from a study of beta chain features in type 1 diabetes. Study outcomes and limitations: TCRB CDR3s from Type 1 diabetes patients were moderately but significantly shorter in all four CD4+ subsets.

Reverse transcribing all isolated RNA meant expressed TCRB transcripts were sequenced. Libraries were prepared by immunoSEQ multiplex PCR; TCRdb keeps only in-frame clonotypes and omits some of them. This sample has about 340,000 clones; about 14% occur once, and the top ten carry roughly 0.015%. The clonotype originates from a woman between 18 and 29 years old with type 1 diabetes. The specimen sequenced was naive CD4+ T cells from blood.

Here the CDR3 reads CASSLFEGAGEQYF. The CDR3 DNA is TGTGCCAGCAGTCTTTTCGAGGGAGCGGGGGAGCAGTACTTC. V gene TRBV14 combines with J gene TRBJ2-7; 7 nucleotides match TRBD2. Germline V gene data show CDR1 as SGHDN and CDR2 as FVKESK. This CDR3 spans 14 amino acids. V lost 6 bases and J lost 7; bases outside the gene matches: 12.